This TCR beta chain was profiled in a study of T cell changes during pregnancy in multiple sclerosis. The assay was immunoSEQ multiplex PCR, and TCRdb's table has in-frame clones only and misses some. The data contain 20,000 to 25,000 clones, just over 90% of them singletons. V shed 8 bases, J shed 7 bases, and the junction held 4 bases outside the gene matches. Germline V gives CDR1 MNHNS, CDR2 SASEGT. This CDR3 region has 13 residues. This sequence joins TRBV6-1 and TRBJ2-2, with 10 bases matching TRBD2. The sequence derives from a female donor in good health, enrolled as a control in a pregnancy study. The sequenced sample was CD4+ T cells from peripheral blood mononuclear cells, obtained after pregnancy. CDR3: CASCRTSGGELFF. CDR3 sequence (DNA): TGTGCCAGCTGTCGGACTAGCGGCGGGGAGCTGTTTTTT.